What follows are 28 T cell receptor beta chains derived from one specimen sequenced in a study of cytomegalovirus exposure and HLA in healthy donors. The PCR employed 60 Vbeta primers together with 13 Jbeta primers. TCRdb's table, derived via immunoSEQ multiplex PCR, lists solely in-frame clones and lacks some. This sample carries hundreds of thousands of clones, around 80% of them seen once, and the ten largest clones take approximately 0.5%. Sequenced material: PBMCs. Source of these receptors: a woman aged 40 to 49 in good health and CMV-seronegative.

The rearrangement joins TRBV4-3 to TRBJ2-2, with TRBD1 matching over 9 bases. Germline values: CDR1 LGHNA, CDR2 YSLEER. The CDR3 sequence is 16 residues long. Unmatched junction bases numbered 8, after V lost 3 bases and J lost 6 bases. The CDR3 sequence: CASSQGTGRGAGELFF. CDR3 bases: TGCGCCAGCAGCCAGGGGACAGGGAGAGGGGCCGGGGAGCTGTTTTTT.

The chain joins TRBV13 to TRBJ2-5; possibly TRBD2 for D (5 bases). Per the germline V gene, CDR1 is PRHDT and CDR2 is FYEKMQ (reference sequence). Trimming pared 4 bases from V and 2 bases from J, leaving 14 bases between. The CDR3 is 15 residues long. CDR3 DNA: TGTGCCAGCAGCTACGGAGGAGTCCAACAAGAGACCCAGTACTTC. Translation gives CASSYGGVQQETQYF.

J is TRBJ1-1 and V is TRBV6-5; D call uncertain. Per the germline V gene, CDR1 is MNHEY and CDR2 is SVGAGI. CDR3 size: 14 residues. V was shortened by 0 bases and J by 4 bases, with 9 bases between the two germline ends. The CDR3 sequence is CASSYSKRGTEAFF. The DNA of the CDR3 is TGTGCCAGCAGTTACTCGAAGCGGGGCACTGAAGCTTTCTTT.

V and J are TRBV5-4 and TRBJ1-1; D gene uncertain. The CDR3 is 14 residues long. Germline V CDR1 and CDR2: SGHNT, YYREEE (reference sequence). V lost 0 bases and J 2 bases, leaving 8 bases between the germline ends. CDR3 residues: CASSLDYSNTEAFF. The CDR3 coding sequence is TGTGCCAGCAGCTTGGACTATAGTAACACTGAAGCTTTCTTT.

The rearrangement joins TRBV28 to TRBJ1-2, with D possibly TRBD1 on 6 matching bases. This CDR3 comprises 14 residues. Deletions cut 6 bases from V and 2 bases from J, with 13 bases between. The germline V gene encodes CDR1 MDHEN and CDR2 SYDVKM. The CDR3 protein is CASRFPGANYGYTF. The DNA of the CDR3 is TGTGCCAGCAGGTTCCCAGGGGCCAACTATGGCTACACCTTC.

The rearrangement links TRBV19 to TRBJ1-5; TRBD1 aligns across 8 bases. Germline CDR1 and CDR2: LNHDA and SQIVND (reference sequence). Trimming took 5 bases from V and 6 from J; bases not matched to a gene: 3. The CDR3 spans 13 residues. This chain's CDR3 is CASSQGARQPQHF. As DNA, the CDR3 is TGTGCCAGTAGTCAGGGGGCGCGTCAGCCCCAGCATTTT.

The V and J genes are TRBV11-2 and TRBJ2-5, with 9 positions matching TRBD1. The better agreement between TRBJ2-7 and the DNA end casts doubt on the J call. CDR1 is SGHAT and CDR2 is FQNNGV in the germline V gene. The CDR3 is 13 amino acids. The CDR3 nucleotides read TGTGCCAGCAGGGGGACAGGGATCCACGAGCAGTACTTC. Translation gives CASRGTGIHEQYF.

The chain joins TRBV6-6 to TRBJ1-1, with D maybe TRBD1 (6 bases). Germline assignment: CDR1 MNHNY and CDR2 SVGAGI (reference sequence). The CDR3 is 15 amino acids. The V end was cut by 0 bases, the J end by 2 bases, with 10 bases between. CDR3 in amino acids: CASSYSQGLNTEAFF. In DNA form, the CDR3 reads TGTGCCAGCAGTTACTCGCAGGGGTTAAACACTGAAGCTTTCTTT.

As to this clone: Other DNA sequences of this sample code for an identical CDR3. The chain uses TRBV7-9 and TRBJ2-7, with a weak D call TRBD1 (6 bases). Germline CDR1 SEHNR, CDR2 FQNEAQ (reference sequence). Trimming removed 4 bases at V and 4 bases at J, with 8 bases between. This CDR3 has 12 amino acids. CDR3 amino acids: CASSSQGYEQYF. CDR3 nucleotides: TGTGCCAGCAGCTCACAGGGTTACGAGCAGTACTTC.

This clone has a single count. CDR3 amino acids: CATSRLTGTGGGRGGYTF. The CDR3 DNA is TGTGCCACCAGCAGACTGACCGGGACAGGGGGCGGCCGGGGTGGCTACACCTTC. The chain joins TRBV15 to TRBJ1-2; the match to TRBD1 covers 12 bases. CDR1 and CDR2 (germline): LNHNV, YYDKDF (reference sequence). The CDR3 sequence is 18 residues long. Trimming took 2 bases from V and 7 from J; bases not matched to a gene: 14.

The chain couples TRBV2 to TRBJ1-3; 10 nucleotides align to TRBD1. Germline CDR1 reads SNHLY; CDR2 reads FYNNEI. Unmatched junction bases numbered 11, after V lost 2 bases and J lost 4 bases. This CDR3 spans 18 amino acids. Here the CDR3 DNA reads TGTGCCAGCAGTGAAAGCCGCCCCGGGACAGGGGTCGGAAACACCATATATTTT. Translating it yields CASSESRPGTGVGNTIYF.

This clone was counted a few times. This chain joins TRBV29-1 and TRBJ1-1, with TRBD1 matching over 8 bases. With V trimmed by 1 base and J by 2 bases, 6 bases remained unmatched. Germline lookup yields CDR1 SQVTM and CDR2 ANQGSEA. This CDR3 comprises 15 residues. This CDR3 is CSVEVSGGVNTEAFF. CDR3 coding DNA: TGCAGCGTTGAAGTCTCAGGGGGCGTAAACACTGAAGCTTTCTTT.

Of note for this clone: In the same sample, other DNA sequences code for this CDR3. The V call is TRBV30, the J call TRBJ1-3; no reliable D call. This CDR3 has 13 residues. CDR1 GTSNPN and CDR2 SVGIG come from the germline V gene (reference sequence). V gave up 1 base and J gave up 0 bases, with 4 bases separating them. The CDR3 is CAWSGNSGNTIYF. DNA for the CDR3: TGTGCCTGGAGTGGTAACTCTGGAAACACCATATATTTT.

The CDR3 nucleotides are TGTGCCTGGAGTGTACCCACAGGGCGCTCCTATAATTCACCCCTCCACTTT. It encodes CAWSVPTGRSYNSPLHF. This chain uses TRBV30 with TRBJ1-6, with D perhaps TRBD1 (6 bases). V lost 0 bases to trimming and J lost 0 bases, with 12 bases between them. This CDR3 spans 17 amino acids. Germline values: CDR1 GTSNPN, CDR2 SVGIG (reference sequence).

This chain links TRBV5-1 with TRBJ1-2; no reliable D call. V gave up 4 bases and J gave up 5 bases, with 12 bases separating them. This CDR3 spans 13 amino acids. Germline V lookup: CDR1 SGHRS, CDR2 YFSETQ. The CDR3 reads CASSPLEPYGYTF. The CDR3 DNA sequence: TGCGCCAGCAGCCCCTTGGAGCCGTATGGCTACACCTTC.

V is TRBV7-2 and J is TRBJ1-5, with TRBD1 as a possible D gene (5 bases). The CDR3 contains 15 residues. V lost 0 bases and J 9 bases, leaving 15 bases between the germline ends. The germline V gene encodes CDR1 SGHTA and CDR2 FQGNSA. CDR3 DNA: TGTGCCAGCAGCTTAGCGTCAACGGCCCAGGGGCCCCAGCATTTT. As protein: CASSLASTAQGPQHF.

In nucleotides, the CDR3 is TGTGCCAGCAGTTTCGGGAGCTCCTACGAGCAGTACTTC. It specifies CASSFGSSYEQYF. The J gene is TRBJ2-7, the V gene TRBV6-5; the D gene is possibly TRBD2 (6 bases). CDR1 MNHEY and CDR2 SVGAGI come from the germline V gene. V was cut by 4 bases and J by 0 bases, with 7 bases left in between. The CDR3 covers 13 residues.

This clone came up a few times. The chain employs TRBV4-3 and TRBJ1-1; 9 bases agree with TRBD1. CDR1 and CDR2 (germline): LGHNA, YSLEER. V was pared by 4 bases and J by 5 bases, with 5 bases of the junction left unmatched. This CDR3 is built from 14 residues. CDR3 DNA: TGCGCCAGCAGCCGCCGGACAGGGGATACTGAAGCTTTCTTT. This sequence encodes CASSRRTGDTEAFF.

As DNA, the CDR3 is TGTGCCAGTAGTGTGGCAGGGGGCACGAAGACCCAGTACTTC. Translating it yields CASSVAGGTKTQYF. The gene calls are TRBV19 and TRBJ2-5; 8 bases agree with TRBD1. The J segment lost 6 bases and the V segment lost 5 bases, leaving 8 bases of the junction unmatched. The germline gives CDR1 LNHDA, CDR2 SQIVND (reference sequence). This CDR3 region has 14 residues.

This chain uses TRBV16 with TRBJ1-4; D not resolved. The V end was cut by 4 bases, the J end by 8 bases, with 17 bases between. CDR1 and CDR2 (germline): KGHSY, FQNENV. The CDR3 length is 15 residues. The CDR3 DNA sequence: TGTGCCAGCAGCCTCCCGGGTTCCCTTGGGGAAAAACTGTTTTTT. Amino acid sequence: CASSLPGSLGEKLFF.

A remark on this clone: Since no conserved phenylalanine or tryptophan closes the CDR3, a read error is the likely cause. The rearrangement uses TRBV5-4 and TRBJ1-2; 8 bases match TRBD1. Losses at the gene ends were 4 bases for V and 8 bases for J; bases not matched to a gene: 7. Per germline, CDR1 SGHNT and CDR2 YYREEE (reference sequence). The CDR3 contains 13 residues. CDR3 loop: CASSPGQELGYTL. CDR3 in DNA: TGTGCCAGCAGCCCGGGACAGGAGCTAGGCTACACCCTC.

The V call is TRBV2, the J call TRBJ2-5, with D perhaps matching TRBD2 (6 bases). The germline gives CDR1 SNHLY, CDR2 FYNNEI. V was pared by 7 bases and J by 5 bases, with 11 bases between. This CDR3 region has 12 residues. The CDR3 is CASKLAGETQYF. Here the CDR3 DNA reads TGTGCCAGCAAACTAGCCGGCGAGACCCAGTACTTC. Full variable domain (missing parts from reference TRBV2 and TRBJ2-5): EPEVTQTPSHQVTQMGQEVILRCVPISNHLYFYWYRQILGQKVEFLVSFYNNEISEKSEIFDDQFSVERPDGSNFTLKIRSTKLEDSAMYFCASKLAGETQYFGPGTRLLVL.

The chain couples TRBV2 to TRBJ2-7; the D gene is possibly TRBD1 (6 bases). Germline-derived CDR1 and CDR2 are SNHLY and FYNNEI. V dropped 6 bases and J dropped 1 base, with 7 bases sitting between them. CDR3 length: 12 residues. CDR3: CASRTGSYEQYF. CDR3 sequence (DNA): TGTGCCAGCAGGACAGGTTCCTACGAGCAGTACTTC.

The V gene is TRBV19, the J gene TRBJ2-7; weak D call: TRBD2 (6 bases). CDR3 length: 13 residues. From germline, CDR1 is LNHDA and CDR2 SQIVND (reference sequence). Trimming removed 3 bases from V and 5 bases from J, with 11 bases in between. The CDR3 DNA follows: TGTGCCAGTAGTATGGTCCCGGGGGACGAGCAGTACTTC. The encoded protein is CASSMVPGDEQYF.

The chain recombines TRBV15 with TRBJ2-3; 14 bases map to TRBD2. CDR1 and CDR2 from the germline V gene are LNHNV and YYDKDF (reference sequence). CDR3 length: 18 amino acids. V shed 4 bases and J 2 bases; nucleotides not matched to a gene: 8. CDR3 region: CATSTRGLAGGPTDTQYF. CDR3 bases: TGTGCCACCAGCACCAGAGGACTAGCGGGGGGCCCCACAGATACGCAGTATTTT.

The chain couples TRBV18 to TRBJ1-1; D gene unclear. Trimming removed 3 bases from V and 7 bases from J, with 6 bases in between. The CDR3 runs to 11 residues. Germline V CDR1 and CDR2: KGHSH, LQKENI. The CDR3: CASSPTSEAFF. In DNA form, the CDR3 reads TGTGCCAGCTCACCTACCAGTGAAGCTTTCTTT.

The chain combines TRBV7-9 with TRBJ1-2; possibly TRBD1 for D (5 bases). The germline V and J ends were trimmed by 5 bases and 0 bases, with 19 bases remaining between them. This CDR3 has 17 amino acids. CDR1 is SEHNR and CDR2 is FQNEAQ in the germline V gene (reference sequence). The CDR3 region is CASSPQGGTHPNYGYTF. The CDR3 bases are TGTGCCAGCAGCCCCCAGGGCGGGACGCACCCTAACTATGGCTACACCTTC.

V usage is TRBV5-4 and J usage is TRBJ2-7, with 8 bases aligning to TRBD1. CDR1 and CDR2 (germline): SGHNT, YYREEE (reference sequence). The CDR3 consists of 14 residues. J gave up 3 bases and V 5 bases, and 7 bases lay outside the gene matches. In DNA form, the CDR3 reads TGTGCCAGCAGTCCGGACAGGGCGCGCTACGAGCAGTACTTC. This gives the protein CASSPDRARYEQYF.